The sequence of this TCR beta chain was determined in a study of blood T cell repertoires in COVID-19. Background on the study: Material from acute and convalescent COVID-19 was sourced from the United States, Italy and Spain. PBMCs, B-cell-depleted T cells, or T cells provided the cDNA or gDNA that made up the material.

Per the study methods: The assay estimated nucleated cells by amplifying reference gene primers. Sequencing was performed with immunoSEQ multiplex PCR; in TCRdb, only in-frame clones are kept and a portion is missing. For V, J and clone size, that table is used; D and trimming come from the DNA. The sample yields about 89,000 clones, 80% seen once. Germline CDR1 and CDR2: SGHTA and FQGTGA. The ends lost 4 bases at V and 0 bases at J; junction bases unmatched: 3. The CDR3 is 16 residues long. Source material: peripheral blood. This sequence originates from a woman of 80 years or more with acute or convalescent COVID-19. The genes are TRBV7-3 and TRBJ2-2, with 9 bases fitting TRBD2. The chain's CDR3 is CASSSGLATNTGELFF. CDR3 in DNA: TGTGCCAGCAGCTCTGGACTAGCGACGAACACCGGGGAGCTGTTTTTT.